This is a list of T cell receptor beta chains from one sample in a study of PD-L1 blockade in urothelial cancer. Sequenced by immunoSEQ multiplex PCR; TCRdb stores in-frame clones only, minus some. The table lists some 56,000 clones, 65% to 90% of them singletons. The sample here was PBMCs, taken around atezolizumab (anti-PD-L1) treatment. All receptors come from a man between 65 and 85 years old with urothelial cancer. Each CDR3 is given with its conserved first and last residue. A D gene is named only where the DNA matches it firmly. Clone size is given for some rows only: seen once, a few or many times, or a class if the clone is expanded.

J gene,V gene,clone size,D gene,CDR3 protein,CDR3 DNA
TRBJ2-4,TRBV30,-,-,CAWSQDSLAKNIQYF,TGTGCCTGGAGTCAGGACAGCCTAGCCAAAAACATTCAGTACTTC
TRBJ1-5,TRBV2,-,TRBD1,CASRMTGNQPQHF,TGTGCCAGCAGAATGACAGGGAATCAGCCCCAGCATTTT
TRBJ2-1,TRBV9,-,TRBD1,CASSEGTGWVDEQFF,TGTGCCAGCAGCGAAGGGACAGGGTGGGTCGATGAGCAGTTCTTC
TRBJ1-2,TRBV5-1,-,TRBD1,CASSVSTGTESNYGYPAYTF,TGCGCCAGCAGCGTATCTACCGGGACAGAGTCCAACTATGGCTACCCGGCGTACACCTTC
TRBJ1-1,TRBV29-1,-,-,CSVEAHGGRTEAFF,TGCAGCGTTGAGGCCCACGGGGGGAGAACTGAAGCTTTCTTT
TRBJ2-1,TRBV2,-,TRBD2,CASTGTSGPFF,TGTGCCAGCACCGGGACTAGCGGACCGTTCTTC
TRBJ2-7,TRBV5-6,-,TRBD2,CASSSLAGAYEQYF,TGTGCCAGCAGCTCCTTGGCGGGAGCCTACGAGCAGTACTTC
TRBJ2-1,TRBV11-3,-,-,CASSLSGANNEQFF,TGTGCCAGCAGCTTATCGGGAGCAAACAATGAGCAGTTCTTC
TRBJ2-3,TRBV19,-,TRBD2,CASSIGRADTQYF,TGTGCCAGTAGTATTGGGAGGGCAGATACGCAGTATTTT
TRBJ1-3,TRBV19,-,TRBD1,CASRAGGLDTIYF,TGTGCCAGTAGGGCAGGGGGCTTGGACACCATATATTTT
TRBJ1-5,TRBV5-5,-,-,CASSLEPAGYQPQHF,TGTGCCAGCAGTTTAGAACCCGCGGGGTATCAGCCCCAGCATTTT
TRBJ1-1,TRBV10-3,-,-,CAIRGGEDTEAFF,TGTGCCATCAGAGGGGGGGAGGACACTGAAGCTTTCTTT
TRBJ1-2,TRBV19,-,TRBD1,CASSSPPGTDYGYTF,TGTGCCAGTAGCTCGCCCCCCGGGACAGACTATGGCTACACCTTC
TRBJ2-6,TRBV27,-,TRBD1,CASSLTGVGANVLTF,TGTGCCAGCAGTCTCACAGGGGTTGGGGCCAACGTCCTGACTTTC
TRBJ2-5,TRBV11-2,-,TRBD2,CASSLAGGFGRTQYF,TGTGCCAGCAGCTTAGCGGGGGGGTTTGGACGGACCCAGTACTTC
TRBJ1-5,TRBV28,-,-,CASSSDQPQHF,TGTGCCAGCAGTTCCGATCAGCCCCAGCATTTT
TRBJ2-2,TRBV7-8,-,TRBD1,CASSSSPGTDNTGELFF,TGTGCCAGCAGCTCCTCTCCCGGGACAGATAACACCGGGGAGCTGTTTTTT
TRBJ2-7,TRBV11-1,-,-,CASSSGRAGYEQYF,TGTGCCAGCAGCTCAGGCCGTGCGGGCTACGAGCAGTACTTC
TRBJ2-5,TRBV7-3,-,TRBD2,CASSLTSGTQETQYF,TGTGCCAGCAGCTTGACTAGCGGGACTCAAGAGACCCAGTACTTC
TRBJ1-2,TRBV28,-,-,CASSPDSYGYTF,TGTGCCAGCAGCCCCGACAGCTATGGCTACACCTTC
TRBJ2-7,TRBV14,-,TRBD2,CASSQTGTSGREEQYF,TGTGCCAGCAGCCAAACCGGGACTAGCGGGAGAGAAGAGCAGTACTTC
TRBJ2-7,TRBV6-8,few,-,CATNASRGMDHYEQYF,TGTGCCACTAATGCGTCCCGGGGGATGGACCACTACGAGCAGTACTTC
TRBJ2-1,TRBV7-8,-,TRBD1,CASSRGGQGFGNEQFF,TGTGCCAGCAGCCGAGGGGGACAGGGGTTCGGAAATGAGCAGTTCTTC
TRBJ2-7,TRBV5-4,once,-,CASSPTGSSYEQYF,TGTGCCAGCAGCCCCACAGGGTCCTCCTACGAGCAGTACTTC
TRBJ1-1,TRBV7-3,few,TRBD1,CASSSRQGAVAFF,TGTGCCAGCAGCTCGCGACAGGGTGCCGTTGCTTTCTTT
TRBJ2-1,TRBV29-1,-,TRBD1,CSVGIGQGAVDEQFF,TGCAGCGTTGGCATCGGACAGGGGGCTGTTGATGAGCAGTTCTTC
TRBJ2-5,TRBV6-6,-,-,CASSYPEEGETQYF,TGTGCCAGCAGTTACCCCGAGGAGGGAGAGACCCAGTACTTC
TRBJ1-1,TRBV28,-,-,CASSLPGGGSVEAFF,TGTGCCAGCAGTTTACCGGGGGGGGGTTCGGTTGAAGCTTTCTTT
TRBJ2-1,TRBV7-9,-,TRBD2,CASSPGTSDYNEQFF,TGTGCCAGCAGCCCCGGGACTAGCGACTACAATGAGCAGTTCTTC
TRBJ2-5,TRBV13,-,TRBD2,CASSSLLAGKTQYF,TGTGCCAGCAGCTCCCTACTAGCGGGGAAGACCCAGTACTTC
TRBJ2-2,TRBV5-6,-,TRBD2,CASSFQGAGGPPRELFF,TGTGCCAGCAGCTTTCAAGGAGCGGGAGGACCTCCCCGGGAGCTGTTTTTT
TRBJ1-4,TRBV6-1,-,-,CATAGGVGEKLFF,TGTGCCACCGCGGGAGGAGTAGGTGAAAAACTGTTTTTT
TRBJ2-3,TRBV10-3,-,TRBD2,CAISPSSGRAGDTQYF,TGTGCCATCAGTCCCTCTAGCGGGAGGGCCGGGGATACGCAGTATTTT
TRBJ2-4,TRBV4-1,-,TRBD2,CASSQGPTAGGGNIQYF,TGCGCCAGCAGCCAAGGCCCCACGGCGGGAGGTGGAAACATTCAGTACTTC
TRBJ2-1,TRBV20-1,few,-,CSAELYNEQFF,TGCAGTGCAGAACTTTACAATGAGCAGTTCTTC
TRBJ2-5,TRBV23-1,once,TRBD1,CASSRQGETQYF,TGCGCCAGCAGCCGACAGGGAGAGACCCAGTACTTC
TRBJ2-7,TRBV6-1,-,-,CASKDRPYEQYF,TGTGCCAGTAAGGACAGACCCTACGAGCAGTACTTC
TRBJ1-2,TRBV6-5,-,TRBD1,CASRGQVRGRGYTF,TGTGCCAGCAGGGGACAGGTTCGTGGCAGGGGCTACACCTTC
TRBJ2-7,TRBV6-5,-,TRBD1,CASSPTHGTGQMQYF,TGTGCCAGCAGCCCTACTCACGGGACAGGACAGATGCAGTACTTC
TRBJ2-3,TRBV10-3,-,TRBD2,CAIKRESTDTQYF,TGTGCCATCAAGCGGGAGAGCACAGATACGCAGTATTTT
TRBJ2-7,TRBV13,few,TRBD2,CASSLGNSGSSYEQYF,TGTGCCAGCAGCTTAGGCAATAGCGGGAGCTCCTACGAGCAGTACTTC
TRBJ1-5,TRBV21-1,once,-,CASSKDGERHQPQHF,TGTGCCAGCAGCAAAGATGGAGAGCGTCATCAGCCCCAGCATTTT
TRBJ2-3,TRBV7-9,-,TRBD1,CASTWTGGTDTQYF,TGTGCCAGCACCTGGACAGGGGGGACAGATACGCAGTATTTT
TRBJ2-7,TRBV25-1,-,TRBD1,CASSDPGTGSYEQYF,TGTGCCAGCAGTGACCCCGGGACAGGGAGTTACGAGCAGTACTTC
TRBJ2-1,TRBV5-5,-,-,CASSLLGDTYNEQFF,TGTGCCAGCAGCTTGCTAGGGGATACCTACAATGAGCAGTTCTTC
TRBJ2-7,TRBV7-8,-,-,CASSLSYEQYF,TGTGCCAGCAGCCTTTCCTACGAGCAGTACTTC
TRBJ1-1,TRBV5-1,-,-,CASSLAWGRSGTEAFF,TGCGCCAGCAGCTTGGCCTGGGGGCGAAGCGGCACTGAAGCTTTCTTT
TRBJ2-1,TRBV7-9,few,-,CASSDGRVTTNEQFF,TGTGCCAGCAGTGATGGCAGGGTCACCACAAATGAGCAGTTCTTC
TRBJ2-2,TRBV18,-,-,CASSPGAAQDTGELFF,TGTGCCAGCTCACCAGGAGCGGCGCAGGACACCGGGGAGCTGTTTTTT
TRBJ1-4,TRBV5-1,-,TRBD1,CASSLGTGRGEKLFF,TGCGCCAGCAGCTTAGGGACAGGGAGGGGTGAAAAACTGTTTTTT
TRBJ2-5,TRBV25-1,-,-,CASSRRDLETQYF,TGTGCCAGCAGCCGCAGGGATCTGGAGACCCAGTACTTC
TRBJ2-7,TRBV5-1,once,TRBD1,CASSSGQGSSEQYF,TGCGCCAGCAGTTCAGGACAGGGTTCCTCCGAGCAGTACTTC
TRBJ1-1,TRBV5-1,-,-,CASSLTAKNTEAFF,TGCGCCAGCAGTTTGACCGCTAAGAACACTGAAGCTTTCTTT
TRBJ1-1,TRBV6-5,once,-,CASRIGADTEAFF,TGTGCCAGTAGAATAGGGGCCGACACTGAAGCTTTCTTT
TRBJ1-1,TRBV29-1,-,-,CSVSGIPQPF,TGCAGCGTTTCCGGGATCCCGCAACCATTT
TRBJ2-7,TRBV5-1,-,TRBD2,CASSLGAPGLAGGEQYF,TGCGCCAGCAGCTTGGGGGCACCGGGACTAGCGGGAGGGGAGCAGTACTTC
TRBJ2-1,TRBV7-2,few,-,CASSLEGRGSYNEQFF,TGTGCCAGCAGCTTAGAGGGCCGAGGGTCCTACAATGAGCAGTTCTTC